This TCR beta chain was found in a study of OX40 agonist ivuxolimab in advanced cancers. Study-wide background: Administration of intravenous ivuxolimab to patients occurred every 2 weeks at 0.01 to 10 mg/kg. With a range of roughly 20 to 80, age averaged approximately 64 years, and 75% to 90% were male. Partial responses occurred in three patients (one hepatocellular carcinoma, two cutaneous melanoma). Overall study results and limits: Expanded clones belonging to CD8+ T cells outnumbered, on average, those of CD4+.

TCRdb's copy holds only in-frame clones and misses some; the assay was immunoSEQ multiplex PCR. The sample holds under 70,000 clones, roughly 90% seen once. Concerning this clone itself: Its antigen is as yet unknown.

Germline lookup yields CDR1 LNHNV and CDR2 YYDKDF (reference sequence). The CDR3 sequence is 17 residues long. Trimming left V 5 bases short and J 2 bases short, with 19 bases between. The chain recombines TRBV15 with TRBJ1-5, with D unresolved. The sample was CD4+ or CD8+ T cells sorted from blood, taken in a trial of the OX40 agonist ivuxolimab. The TCR originated in an adult with an advanced solid tumor such as melanoma, head and neck, liver or kidney cancer. The CDR3 here is CATSAEGRPYGNQPQHF. For the CDR3, the DNA is TGTGCCACCAGCGCCGAGGGAAGACCCTACGGCAATCAGCCCCAGCATTTT.